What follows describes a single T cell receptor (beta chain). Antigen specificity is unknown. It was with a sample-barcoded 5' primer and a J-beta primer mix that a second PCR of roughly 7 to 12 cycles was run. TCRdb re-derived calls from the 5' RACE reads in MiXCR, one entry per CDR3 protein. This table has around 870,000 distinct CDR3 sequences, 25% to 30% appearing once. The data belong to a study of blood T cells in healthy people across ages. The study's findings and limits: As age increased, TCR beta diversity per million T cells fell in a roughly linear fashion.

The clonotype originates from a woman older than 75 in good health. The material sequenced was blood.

The CDR3 loop is CSARGGAGELFF. CDR3 in DNA: TGCAGTGCTAGAGGAGGGGCCGGGGAGCTGTTTTTT. The rearrangement joins TRBV20-1 to TRBJ2-2; TRBD1 or TRBD2 may be the D gene (5 bases each). The V gene's germline CDR1 is DFQATT and CDR2 SNEGSKA (reference sequence). The CDR3 consists of 12 residues. Trimming left V 1 base short and J 6 bases short, with 6 bases between.